The entry that follows covers one T cell receptor beta chain sequence. Antigen: not known. This sample was taken from a study of T-cell memory formation after mild COVID-19. The wider study: Clusters of TCRs were largely donor specific. Findings of the study overall: For second-wave clones that peaked at day 37, SARS-CoV-2 specificity went unverified. The appearance of some responding clones in pre-infection memory suggested that cross-reactive memory joined.

TCR alpha and TCR beta cDNA libraries carrying sample barcodes and UMIs were produced by 5'RACE using constant-segment primers. Each CDR3 protein is one row after TCRdb ran MiXCR on the 5' RACE reads. The table has roughly 610,000 distinct CDR3 sequences, roughly 17% seen once. This receptor was taken from an adult woman who had mild COVID-19 (a few samples of this study predate the infection). Cell type and time point are not known. The sequenced sample consisted of PBMCs or a T cell subset sorted from them (not recorded which).

This chain's CDR3 is CASSPRLGEAFF. CDR3 in DNA: TGTGCCAGCAGTCCCAGATTGGGTGAAGCTTTCTTT. The chain employs TRBV12-3 or TRBV12-4 and TRBJ1-1; D remains unclear. The V end lost 5 bases, the J end lost 7 bases, and 11 bases lay between the germline ends. This CDR3 spans 12 amino acids.